This T cell receptor beta chain was profiled in a study of T-cell memory formation after mild COVID-19. Study-level background: Most TCR clusters belonged to a single donor.

Notes on this clonotype: Its antigen is unknown.

Germline CDR1 is MNHEY and CDR2 is SVGAGI. This CDR3 region has 15 residues. V gave up 5 bases and J gave up 5 bases, with 16 bases separating them. Study-level results: A balance of CD4 and CD8 characterized clones contracting day 15 to 85, whereas later expanders leaned CD4+. Cross-reactive memory seemingly joined, as some responding clones were found in pre-infection memory.

5'RACE with constant-segment primers yielded barcoded, UMI-tagged TCR alpha and TCR beta cDNA libraries. One entry per CDR3 protein results from TCRdb running MiXCR on the 5' RACE reads. The data show fewer than 700,000 distinct CDR3 sequences, less than 25% seen once. What was sequenced was PBMCs or a T cell subset sorted from them (not recorded which). This chain connects TRBV6-5 to TRBJ2-1, with TRBD1 as a possible D gene (6 bases). This sequence was found in an adult woman who had mild COVID-19 (a few samples of this study predate the infection). Cell type and time point are not known. DNA for the CDR3: TGTGCCAGCAGTGGATGGACAGCTTCGGACAATGAGCAGTTCTTC. It codes for CASSGWTASDNEQFF.